This entry lists 8 T cell receptor beta chains sequenced from one sample in a study of blood T cell repertoires in COVID-19. The assay was immunoSEQ multiplex PCR, and TCRdb's table has in-frame clones only and misses some. This sample has about 190,000 clones, with roughly nine tenths found just once. Sequencing was performed on peripheral blood. These receptors all stem from a man aged 30 to 39 with acute or convalescent COVID-19.

The rearrangement links TRBV28 to TRBJ1-2; D call uncertain. The CDR3 sequence is 14 residues long. Germline values: CDR1 MDHEN, CDR2 SYDVKM. V was trimmed by 5 bases and J by 4 bases, leaving 14 bases between them. The CDR3 loop is CASSTIHLLYGYTF. The CDR3, as DNA: TGTGCCAGCAGTACTATACATCTACTCTATGGCTACACCTTC.

The chain uses TRBV27 and TRBJ1-6, with D perhaps TRBD1 (6 bases). The V gene's germline CDR1 is MNHEY and CDR2 SMNVEV (reference sequence). The CDR3 has 13 residues. V lost 2 bases and J 7 bases, leaving 6 bases between the germline ends. The CDR3, as DNA: TGTGCCAGCAGTTTAAGGGGGAATTCACCCCTCCACTTT. It codes for CASSLRGNSPLHF.

V and J are TRBV2 and TRBJ2-5; the match to TRBD2 covers 8 bases. This CDR3 spans 14 amino acids. Germline CDR1 reads SNHLY; CDR2 reads FYNNEI. V lost 7 bases to trimming and J lost 5 bases; unmatched junction nucleotides: 9. This chain's CDR3 is CASKGLVPRETQYF. The CDR3, as DNA: TGTGCCAGCAAGGGACTAGTCCCTCGGGAGACCCAGTACTTC. Complete variable domain (other parts from reference TRBV2 and TRBJ2-5): EPEVTQTPSHQVTQMGQEVILRCVPISNHLYFYWYRQILGQKVEFLVSFYNNEISEKSEIFDDQFSVERPDGSNFTLKIRSTKLEDSAMYFCASKGLVPRETQYFGPGTRLLVL.

The rearrangement joins TRBV6-5 to TRBJ2-3, with TRBD1 matching 7 bases. Germline V lookup: CDR1 MNHEY, CDR2 SVGAGI. The CDR3 contains 14 residues. Trimming removed 6 bases from V and 3 bases from J; junction bases left unmatched: 6. The CDR3: CASRTGQLTDTQYF. The CDR3 DNA sequence: TGTGCCAGCAGGACGGGACAGCTAACAGATACGCAGTATTTT.

The genes are TRBV7-8 and TRBJ2-1, with 8 bases identical to TRBD1. Trimming cost V 2 bases and J 5 bases; bases outside gene matches: 8. The CDR3 is 16 amino acids. The germline gives CDR1 SGHVS, CDR2 FQNEAQ. CDR3 region: CASSLTSGTGNNEQFF. The CDR3 coding sequence is TGTGCCAGCAGCTTAACCTCCGGGACAGGCAACAATGAGCAGTTCTTC.

This rearrangement joins TRBV7-8 to TRBJ1-5; 8 bases line up with TRBD1. J was trimmed by 6 bases and V by 4 bases; bases with no gene match: 8. The germline CDR1 and CDR2 sequences are SGHVS and FQNEAQ. This CDR3 spans 15 amino acids. This CDR3 reads CASSSDRGYTQPQHF. CDR3 DNA: TGTGCCAGCAGCTCCGACAGGGGATATACTCAGCCCCAGCATTTT.

The chain employs TRBV5-1 and TRBJ2-1; TRBD2 matches at 14 bases. V lost 0 bases, J lost 8 bases, and 4 bases stayed unmatched. CDR1 is SGHRS and CDR2 is YFSETQ in the germline V gene. CDR3 length: 16 residues. CDR3 sequence (DNA): TGCGCCAGCAGCTTGGGGACTAGCGGGGGGTTAGATGAGCAGTTCTTC. Residues: CASSLGTSGGLDEQFF.

The rearrangement uses TRBV28 and TRBJ2-7; D may be TRBD1 (6 bases). Germline V gives CDR1 MDHEN, CDR2 SYDVKM. V lost 6 bases to trimming and J lost 2 bases, with 14 bases between them. CDR3 size: 14 residues. Written as DNA, the CDR3 is TGTGCCAGCAGGACCGGGACACCTCCCTACGAGCAGTACTTC. Its protein product is CASRTGTPPYEQYF.